Sequencing of this T cell receptor beta chain was carried out in a study of post-analysis software for immune sequencing data (dated by TCRdb to the mid-2010s). Study-level background: The recorded disease courses included relapsing-remitting, secondary progressive and progressive-relapsing multiple sclerosis, and some patients had no subtype annotation. A subset of samples was prepared in parallel using single-end sample barcoding, then pooled and co-amplified after Illumina adapter ligation. Patient repertoires were compared against about twelve previously published healthy control repertoires from donors aged 6 to 25 years. What the work shows at the level of the full study, not this receptor alone: Compared with controls, multiple sclerosis patients had significantly lower normalized Chao1 diversity, a finding suggesting substantial peripheral T-cell clonal expansion. Direct clustering with F measure revealed strong co-clustering of samples prepared in the same batch, which led to a batch-effect correction. The multiple sclerosis patient group was slightly younger than the control group.

To note about this clonotype: What this receptor recognizes is not known. No base-level quality is on record; no much larger clone is a single base apart.

Library prep was done by PCR. The sequencing machine was an Illumina HiSeq 2500. To reduce PCR and sequencing biases, unique molecular identifiers were built into the TCR beta cDNA libraries. Per 1 to 10 million input T cells, 500,000 or so cDNA molecules were obtained, such that each molecule approximated one T cell. The patient libraries were prepared and sequenced using the same protocol as the earlier healthy control dataset. Within a given batch, samples were prepared together, multiplexed and sequenced on the same HiSeq lane. The original pipeline was this. Raw barcoded reads were processed with MIGEC, and single-read molecular identifier groups were discarded before consensus assembly and CDR3 extraction. Clonotype tables were post-analysed with VDJtools, and diversity was normalized by down-sampling all datasets to the smallest sample size. To correct batch-related cross-sample contamination, repertoire overlap clustering matched CDR3 amino acid sequences but not nucleotide sequences. The public reads were reprocessed in TCRdb via fastp at Q25 and MiXCR, keeping in-frame beta chains. CDR3 protein duplicates are merged, each entry listing the most common genes and DNA. The V and J calls reflect TCRdb's pipeline rather than the authors' work. Across this sample there are roughly 870,000 distinct CDR3 sequences, with roughly 58% seen only once. The ten largest clones represent about 4.5% of the sample.

To demonstrate the VDJtools post-analysis software, the study profiled TCR beta repertoires from the peripheral blood of about 13 young patients with multiple sclerosis. The patients with multiple sclerosis were children and adolescents between roughly 6 and 17 years of age. The sequenced sample consisted of blood. The source is a girl aged 5-17 years with multiple sclerosis.

The CDR3 is CASSYRLASYEQYF. Read as DNA, the sequence is TGTGCCAGCAGTTACCGACTAGCGAGCTACGAGCAGTACTTC. Here the chain combines TRBV6-2 or TRBV6-3 and TRBJ2-7; 8 central nucleotides agree with TRBD2. The CDR3 sequence holds 14 residues, the cysteine and phenylalanine included. Only the CDR3 portion is preserved as DNA: 42 bases, with reading frame beginning at the first base. Compared with germline, V lacks 2 bases and J lacks 3 bases; bases without a gene match: 3. Via the germline V gene, CDR1 is MNHEY and CDR2 SVGEGT.